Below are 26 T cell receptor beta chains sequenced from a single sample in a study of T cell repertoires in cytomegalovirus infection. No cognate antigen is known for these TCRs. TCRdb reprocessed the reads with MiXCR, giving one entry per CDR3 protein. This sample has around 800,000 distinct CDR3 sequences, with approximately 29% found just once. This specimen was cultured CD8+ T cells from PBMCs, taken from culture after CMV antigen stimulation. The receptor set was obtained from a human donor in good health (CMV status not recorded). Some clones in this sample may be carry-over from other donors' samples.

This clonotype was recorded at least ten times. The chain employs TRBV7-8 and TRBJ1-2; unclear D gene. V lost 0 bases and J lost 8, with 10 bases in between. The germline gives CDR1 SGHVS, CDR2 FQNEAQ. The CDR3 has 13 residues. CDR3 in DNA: TGTGCCAGCAGCTTAGCCTGGGCGGGGGGCTACACCTTC. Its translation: CASSLAWAGGYTF.

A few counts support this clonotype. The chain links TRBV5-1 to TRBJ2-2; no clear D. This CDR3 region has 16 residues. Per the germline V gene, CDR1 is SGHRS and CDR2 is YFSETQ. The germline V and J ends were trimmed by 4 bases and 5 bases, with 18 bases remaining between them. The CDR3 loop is CASSPETHRLTGELFF. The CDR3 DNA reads TGCGCCAGCAGCCCGGAGACCCATAGACTGACCGGGGAGCTGTTTTTT. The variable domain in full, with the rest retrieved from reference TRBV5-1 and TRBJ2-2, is KAGVTQTPRYLIKTRGQQVTLSCSPISGHRSVSWYQQTPGQGLQFLFEYFSETQRNKGNFPGRFSGRQFSNSRSEMNVSTLELGDSALYLCASSPETHRLTGELFFGEGSRLTVL.

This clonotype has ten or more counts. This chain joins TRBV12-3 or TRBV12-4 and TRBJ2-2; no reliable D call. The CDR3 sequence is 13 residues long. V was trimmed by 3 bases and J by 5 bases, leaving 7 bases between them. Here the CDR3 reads CASSLELTGELFF. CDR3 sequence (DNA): TGTGCCAGCAGTTTGGAGCTTACCGGGGAGCTGTTTTTT.

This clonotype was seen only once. The CDR3 protein is CASSVFATSSYEQYF. The DNA for the CDR3 is TGTGCCAGCAGTGTTTTTGCCACGAGCTCCTACGAGCAGTACTTC. The chain couples TRBV6-1 to TRBJ2-7; D is undetermined. The ends were cut back, 4 bases at V and 0 bases at J, with 13 bases in the middle. The length of the CDR3 is 15 residues. CDR1 and CDR2 from the germline V gene are MNHNS and SASEGT.

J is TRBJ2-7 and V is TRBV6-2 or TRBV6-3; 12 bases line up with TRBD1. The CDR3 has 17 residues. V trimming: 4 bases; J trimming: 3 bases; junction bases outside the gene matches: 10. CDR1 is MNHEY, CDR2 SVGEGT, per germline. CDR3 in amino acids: CASSFLPGQGASYEQYV. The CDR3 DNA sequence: TGTGCCAGCAGTTTCCTTCCGGGACAGGGGGCAAGCTACGAGCAGTACGTC.

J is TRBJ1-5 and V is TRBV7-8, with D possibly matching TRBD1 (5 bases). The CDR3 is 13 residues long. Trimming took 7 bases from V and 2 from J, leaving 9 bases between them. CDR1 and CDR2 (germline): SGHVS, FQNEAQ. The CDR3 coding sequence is TGTGCCAGCACTGAAGGGGGCAATCAGCCCCAGCATTTT. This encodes CASTEGGNQPQHF.

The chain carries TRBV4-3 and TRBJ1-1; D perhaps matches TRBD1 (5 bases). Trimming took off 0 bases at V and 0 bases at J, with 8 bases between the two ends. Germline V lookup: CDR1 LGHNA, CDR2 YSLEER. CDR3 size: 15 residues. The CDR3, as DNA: TGCGCCAGCAGCCAAGATCAGGGCCTGAACACTGAAGCTTTCTTT. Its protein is CASSQDQGLNTEAFF.

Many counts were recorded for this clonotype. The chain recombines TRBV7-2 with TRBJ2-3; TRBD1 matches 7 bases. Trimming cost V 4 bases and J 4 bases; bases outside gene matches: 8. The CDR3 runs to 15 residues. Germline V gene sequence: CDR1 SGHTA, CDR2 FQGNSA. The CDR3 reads CASSSGQIVSDTQYF. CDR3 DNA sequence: TGTGCCAGCAGCTCGGGACAGATCGTCTCAGATACGCAGTATTTT.

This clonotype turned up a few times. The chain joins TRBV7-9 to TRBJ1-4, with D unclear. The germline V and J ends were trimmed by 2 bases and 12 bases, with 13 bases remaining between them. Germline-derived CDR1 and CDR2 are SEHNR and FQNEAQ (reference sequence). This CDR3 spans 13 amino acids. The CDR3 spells CASSLTDMTQLFF. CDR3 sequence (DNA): TGTGCCAGCAGCTTAACCGACATGACTCAACTGTTTTTT.

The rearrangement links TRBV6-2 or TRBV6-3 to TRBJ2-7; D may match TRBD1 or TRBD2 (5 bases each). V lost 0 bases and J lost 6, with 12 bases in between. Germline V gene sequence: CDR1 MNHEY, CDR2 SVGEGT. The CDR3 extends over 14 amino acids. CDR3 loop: CASSYSINGGEQYV. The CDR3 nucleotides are TGTGCCAGCAGTTACTCGATAAATGGGGGCGAGCAGTACGTC.

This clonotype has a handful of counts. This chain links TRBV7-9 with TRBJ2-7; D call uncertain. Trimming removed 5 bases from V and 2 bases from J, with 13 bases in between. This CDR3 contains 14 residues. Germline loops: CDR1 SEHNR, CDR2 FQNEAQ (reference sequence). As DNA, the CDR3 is TGTGCCAGCAGCCCACCGGCGCCGACCTACGAGCAGTACTTC. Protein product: CASSPPAPTYEQYF.

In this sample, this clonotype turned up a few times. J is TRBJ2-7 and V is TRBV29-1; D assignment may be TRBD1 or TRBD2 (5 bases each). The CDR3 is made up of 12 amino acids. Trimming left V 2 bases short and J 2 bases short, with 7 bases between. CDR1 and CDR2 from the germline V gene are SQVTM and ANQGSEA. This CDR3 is CSVETGPYEQYF. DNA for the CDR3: TGCAGCGTTGAAACGGGACCCTACGAGCAGTACTTC.

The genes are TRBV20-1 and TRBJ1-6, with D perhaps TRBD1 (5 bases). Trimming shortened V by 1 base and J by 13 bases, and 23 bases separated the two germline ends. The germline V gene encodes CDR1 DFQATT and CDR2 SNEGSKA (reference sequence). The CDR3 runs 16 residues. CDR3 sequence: CSARVTGGALGSPLHF. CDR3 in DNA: TGCAGTGCTAGAGTTACCGGGGGAGCCCTTGGTTCTCCCCTCCACTTT.

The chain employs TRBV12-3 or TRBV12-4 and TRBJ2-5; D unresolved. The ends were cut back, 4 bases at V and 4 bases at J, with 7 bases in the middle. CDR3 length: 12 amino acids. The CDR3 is CASSSNGETQYF. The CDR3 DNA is TGTGCCAGCAGTTCTAATGGAGAGACCCAGTACTTC.

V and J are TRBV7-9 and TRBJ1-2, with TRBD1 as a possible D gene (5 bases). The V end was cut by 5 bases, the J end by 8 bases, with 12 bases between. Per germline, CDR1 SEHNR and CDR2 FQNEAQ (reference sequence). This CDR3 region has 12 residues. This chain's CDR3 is CASSLQQAGYTF. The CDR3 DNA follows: TGTGCCAGCAGCCTCCAACAGGCCGGCTACACCTTC.

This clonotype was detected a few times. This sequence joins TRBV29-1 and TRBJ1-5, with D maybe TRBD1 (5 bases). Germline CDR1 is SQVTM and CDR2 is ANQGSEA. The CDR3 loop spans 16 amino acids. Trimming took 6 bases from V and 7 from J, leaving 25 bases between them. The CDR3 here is CSVYRGPRFSPQPQHF. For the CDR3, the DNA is TGCAGCGTCTACCGGGGACCTAGATTCTCTCCCCAGCCCCAGCATTTT.

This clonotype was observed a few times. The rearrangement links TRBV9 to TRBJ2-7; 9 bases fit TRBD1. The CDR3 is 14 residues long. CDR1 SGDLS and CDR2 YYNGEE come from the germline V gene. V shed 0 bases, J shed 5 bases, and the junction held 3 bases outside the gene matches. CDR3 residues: CASSVGQGGNEQYF. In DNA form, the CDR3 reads TGTGCCAGCAGCGTAGGACAGGGGGGAAACGAGCAGTACTTC.

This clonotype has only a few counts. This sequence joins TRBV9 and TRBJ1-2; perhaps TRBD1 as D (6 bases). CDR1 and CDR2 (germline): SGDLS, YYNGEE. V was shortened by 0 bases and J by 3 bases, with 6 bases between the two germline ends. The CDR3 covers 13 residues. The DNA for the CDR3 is TGTGCCAGCAGCGTAGGACAGGACTATGGCTACACCTTC. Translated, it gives CASSVGQDYGYTF.

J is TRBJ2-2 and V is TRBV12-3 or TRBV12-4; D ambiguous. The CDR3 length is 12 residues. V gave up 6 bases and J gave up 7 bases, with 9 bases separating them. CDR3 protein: CASSRGFGELFF. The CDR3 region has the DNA TGTGCCAGCAGCCGTGGGTTCGGGGAGCTGTTTTTT.

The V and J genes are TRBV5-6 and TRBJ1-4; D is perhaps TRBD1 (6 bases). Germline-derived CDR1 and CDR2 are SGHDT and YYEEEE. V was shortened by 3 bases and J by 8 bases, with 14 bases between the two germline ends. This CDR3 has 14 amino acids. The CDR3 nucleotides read TGTGCCAGCAGCTCCGACAGGCCTGGGGAAAAACTGTTTTTT. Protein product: CASSSDRPGEKLFF.

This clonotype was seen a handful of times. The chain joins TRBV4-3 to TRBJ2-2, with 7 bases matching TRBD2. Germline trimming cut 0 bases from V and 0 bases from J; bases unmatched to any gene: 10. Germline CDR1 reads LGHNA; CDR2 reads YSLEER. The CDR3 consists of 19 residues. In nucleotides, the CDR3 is TGCGCCAGCAGCCAAGAACTGGCGGGGGTGCTCGCGAACACCGGGGAGCTGTTTTTT. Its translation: CASSQELAGVLANTGELFF.

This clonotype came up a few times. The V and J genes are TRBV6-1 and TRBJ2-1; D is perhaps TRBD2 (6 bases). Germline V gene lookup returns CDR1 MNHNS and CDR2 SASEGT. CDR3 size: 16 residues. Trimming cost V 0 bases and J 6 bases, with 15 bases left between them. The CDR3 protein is CASSEAGSGLPNEQFF. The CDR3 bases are TGTGCCAGCAGTGAAGCGGGCAGCGGGCTCCCCAATGAGCAGTTCTTC.

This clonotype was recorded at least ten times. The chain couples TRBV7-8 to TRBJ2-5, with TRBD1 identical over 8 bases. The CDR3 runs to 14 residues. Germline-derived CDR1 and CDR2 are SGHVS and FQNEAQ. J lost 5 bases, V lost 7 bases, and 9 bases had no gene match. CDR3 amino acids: CASTRDRGTETQYF. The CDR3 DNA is TGTGCCAGCACCCGCGACAGGGGAACGGAGACCCAGTACTTC.

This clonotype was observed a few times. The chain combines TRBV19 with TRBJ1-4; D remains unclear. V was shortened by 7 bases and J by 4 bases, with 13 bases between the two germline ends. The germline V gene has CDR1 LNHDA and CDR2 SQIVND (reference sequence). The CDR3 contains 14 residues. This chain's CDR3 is CASTAGSFNEKLFF. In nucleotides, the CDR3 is TGTGCCAGTACCGCCGGGTCCTTTAATGAAAAACTGTTTTTT.

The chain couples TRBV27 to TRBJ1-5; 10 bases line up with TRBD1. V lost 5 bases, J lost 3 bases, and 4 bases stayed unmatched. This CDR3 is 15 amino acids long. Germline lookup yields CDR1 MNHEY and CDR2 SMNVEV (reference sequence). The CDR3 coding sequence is TGTGCCAGCAGTGCGGGACAGGGGATCAATCAGCCCCAGCATTTT. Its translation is CASSAGQGINQPQHF.

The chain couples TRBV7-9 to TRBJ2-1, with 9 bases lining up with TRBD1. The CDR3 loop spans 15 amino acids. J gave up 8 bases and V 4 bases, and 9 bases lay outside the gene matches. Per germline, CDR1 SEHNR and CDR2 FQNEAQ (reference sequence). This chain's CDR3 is CASSYSGTGSYEQFF. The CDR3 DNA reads TGTGCCAGCAGCTATTCCGGGACAGGGTCCTATGAGCAGTTCTTC. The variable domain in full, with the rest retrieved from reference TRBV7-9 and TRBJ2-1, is DTGVSQNPRHKITKRGQNVTFRCDPISEHNRLYWYRQTLGQGPEFLTYFQNEAQLEKSRLLSDRFSAERPKGSFSTLEIQRTEQGDSAMYLCASSYSGTGSYEQFFGPGTRLTVL.